What follows describes a single T cell receptor beta chain. This entry is derived from a study of blood T cell repertoires in COVID-19. About the study: The analysed material was cDNA or gDNA that came from T cells, B-cell-depleted T cells, or PBMCs.

Here immunoSEQ multiplex PCR was the method, and the copy in TCRdb shows in-frame clones only, minus some. The sample yields approximately 150,000 clones, over 65% seen once. Germline CDR1 SGHNT, CDR2 YYREEE (reference sequence). The CDR3 has 17 amino acids. The V and J ends lost 2 bases and 4 bases, in that order; junction bases with no gene match: 11. The sequence derives from a man aged 50 to 60 with acute or convalescent COVID-19. The chain carries TRBV5-4 and TRBJ1-3, with 8 bases that match TRBD1. The sample comprised peripheral blood. The CDR3 reads CASSFNLGTGHGNTIYF. For the CDR3, the DNA is TGTGCCAGCAGCTTTAATTTAGGGACAGGCCACGGAAACACCATATATTTT.